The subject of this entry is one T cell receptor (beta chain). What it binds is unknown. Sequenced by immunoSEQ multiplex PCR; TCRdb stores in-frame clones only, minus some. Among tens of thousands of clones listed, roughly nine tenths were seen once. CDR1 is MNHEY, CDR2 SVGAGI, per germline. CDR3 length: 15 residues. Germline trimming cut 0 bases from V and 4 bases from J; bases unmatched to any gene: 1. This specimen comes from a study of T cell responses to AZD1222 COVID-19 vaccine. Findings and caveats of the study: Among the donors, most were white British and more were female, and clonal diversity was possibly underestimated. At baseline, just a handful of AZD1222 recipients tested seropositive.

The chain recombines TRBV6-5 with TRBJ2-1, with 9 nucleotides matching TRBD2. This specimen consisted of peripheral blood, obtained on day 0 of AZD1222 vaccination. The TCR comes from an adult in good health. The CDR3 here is CASSYSSGGYNEQFF. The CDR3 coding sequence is TGTGCCAGCAGTTACTCCAGCGGGGGGTACAATGAGCAGTTCTTC.